These T cell receptor beta chains were read from a single sample in a study of blood T cell repertoires in COVID-19. Assay: immunoSEQ multiplex PCR; the TCRdb copy retains only in-frame clones and omits some. The data show 200,000 to 250,000 clones, with roughly 90% seen just once and about 2.2% held by the top ten. Input material: peripheral blood. The receptor source for this set is a woman aged 50 to 60 with acute or convalescent COVID-19. Both conserved end residues are part of each CDR3. D genes are given only for firm matches. The size field is filled for only some rows; it gives once, few, many or a size class.

J gene	D gene	V gene	clone size	CDR3 DNA	CDR3 protein
TRBJ1-2	TRBD1	TRBV19	.	TGTGCCAGCAATACAGGGGGCGCAAAGGTTTGGGGCTACACCTTC	CASNTGGAKVWGYTF
TRBJ2-3	.	TRBV29-1	.	TGCAGCGTTGAGGCCTTTGGAGATACGCAGTATTTT	CSVEAFGDTQYF
TRBJ2-1	TRBD1	TRBV5-4	.	TGTGCCAGCAGCCTAGGACAGGGGGGCAATGAGCAGTTCTTC	CASSLGQGGNEQFF
TRBJ2-3	TRBD2	TRBV5-4	.	TGTGCCAGCAGCTTGAAGTTGCTAGCGGGGGGCACAGATACGCAGTATTTT	CASSLKLLAGGTDTQYF
TRBJ2-1	.	TRBV7-6	.	TGTGCCAGCAGTCGGACTACCCTCTCCTACAATGAGCAGTTCTTC	CASSRTTLSYNEQFF
TRBJ2-7	.	TRBV11-2	.	TGTGCCAGCAGCTTACAATCAGGGCCCTACGAGCAGTACTTC	CASSLQSGPYEQYF
TRBJ1-4	.	TRBV7-9	.	TGTGCCAGCAGCTTAATGCAGGGTCGAGAAAAACTGTTTTTT	CASSLMQGREKLFF
TRBJ1-3	.	TRBV6-5	.	TGTGCCAGCAGTTACTCCCAGAGGGGAAACACCATATATTTT	CASSYSQRGNTIYF
TRBJ1-5	TRBD1	TRBV30	.	TGTGCCACATCAACAGGGGGCGATCAGCCCCAGCATTTT	CATSTGGDQPQHF
TRBJ1-2	TRBD1	TRBV4-1	few	TGCGCCAGCAGCCGGGACAGGGGAGAGTATGGCTACACCTTC	CASSRDRGEYGYTF